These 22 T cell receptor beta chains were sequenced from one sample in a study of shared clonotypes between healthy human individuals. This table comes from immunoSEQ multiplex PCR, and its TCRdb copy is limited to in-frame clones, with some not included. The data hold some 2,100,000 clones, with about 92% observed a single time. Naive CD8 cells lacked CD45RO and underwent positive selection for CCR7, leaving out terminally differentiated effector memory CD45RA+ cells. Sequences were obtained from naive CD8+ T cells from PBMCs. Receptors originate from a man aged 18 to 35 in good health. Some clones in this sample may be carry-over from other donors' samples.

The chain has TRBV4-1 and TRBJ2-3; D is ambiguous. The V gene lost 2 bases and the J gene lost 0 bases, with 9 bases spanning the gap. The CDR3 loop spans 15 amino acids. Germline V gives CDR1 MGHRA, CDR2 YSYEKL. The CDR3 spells CASSQQRSSTDTQYF. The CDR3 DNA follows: TGCGCCAGCAGCCAACAGAGGTCCAGCACAGATACGCAGTATTTT.

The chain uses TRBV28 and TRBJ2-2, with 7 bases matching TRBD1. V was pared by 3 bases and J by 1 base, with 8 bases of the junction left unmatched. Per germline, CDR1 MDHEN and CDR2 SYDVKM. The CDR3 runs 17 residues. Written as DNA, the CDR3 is TGTGCCAGCAGTTTGGACAGGTACATACAGAACACCGGGGAGCTGTTTTTT. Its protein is CASSLDRYIQNTGELFF.

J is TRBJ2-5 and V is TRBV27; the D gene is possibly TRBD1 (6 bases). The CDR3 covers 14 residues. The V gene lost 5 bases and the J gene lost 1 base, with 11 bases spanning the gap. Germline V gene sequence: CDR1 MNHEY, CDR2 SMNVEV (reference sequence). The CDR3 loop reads CASSETGLQETQYF. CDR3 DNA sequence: TGTGCCAGCAGTGAGACAGGCCTCCAAGAGACCCAGTACTTC.

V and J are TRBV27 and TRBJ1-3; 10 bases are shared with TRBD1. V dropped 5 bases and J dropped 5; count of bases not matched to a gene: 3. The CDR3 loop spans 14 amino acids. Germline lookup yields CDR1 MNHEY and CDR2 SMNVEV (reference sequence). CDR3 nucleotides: TGTGCCAGCAGTCCCGACAGGGGGCGAAACACCATATATTTT. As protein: CASSPDRGRNTIYF.

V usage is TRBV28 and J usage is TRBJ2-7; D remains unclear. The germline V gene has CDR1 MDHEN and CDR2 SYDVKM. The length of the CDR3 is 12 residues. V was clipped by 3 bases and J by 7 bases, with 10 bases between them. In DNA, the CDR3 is TGTGCCAGCAGTTTGTATGTGGAAGAGCAGTACTTC. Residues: CASSLYVEEQYF.

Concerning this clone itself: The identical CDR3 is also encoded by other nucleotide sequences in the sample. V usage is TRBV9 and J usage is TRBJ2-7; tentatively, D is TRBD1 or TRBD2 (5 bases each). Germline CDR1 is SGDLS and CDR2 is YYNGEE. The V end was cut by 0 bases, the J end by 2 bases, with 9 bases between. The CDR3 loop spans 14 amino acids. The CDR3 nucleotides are TGTGCCAGCAGCGTAGGGGACGGCACCTACGAGCAGTACTTC. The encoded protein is CASSVGDGTYEQYF.

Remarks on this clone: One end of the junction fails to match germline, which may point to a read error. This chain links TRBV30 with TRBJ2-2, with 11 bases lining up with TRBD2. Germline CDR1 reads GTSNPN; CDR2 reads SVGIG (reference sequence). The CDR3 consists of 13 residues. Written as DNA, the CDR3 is TGTGCCTGGAGTGGGTTAGCGGGAGGGGGGCTGTTTTTT. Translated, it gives CAWSGLAGGGLFF.

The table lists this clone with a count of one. CDR3 bases: TGTGCCAGCAGTTACGGTGGAGGGGGCGGGTCTGAAGCTTTCTTT. Amino acid sequence: CASSYGGGGGSEAFF. The chain is built from TRBV6-5 and TRBJ1-1, with TRBD1 matching 7 bases. The germline V gene encodes CDR1 MNHEY and CDR2 SVGAGI. With 2 bases clipped from V and 6 bases from J, the junction kept 9 bases outside the gene matches. This CDR3 is built from 15 residues.

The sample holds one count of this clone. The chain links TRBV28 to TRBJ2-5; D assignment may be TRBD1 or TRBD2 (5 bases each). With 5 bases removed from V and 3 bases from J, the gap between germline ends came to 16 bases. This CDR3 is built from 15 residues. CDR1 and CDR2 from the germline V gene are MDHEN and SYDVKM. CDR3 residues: CASSLTGTVKETQYF. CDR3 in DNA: TGTGCCAGCAGTCTCACCGGGACGGTTAAAGAGACCCAGTACTTC.

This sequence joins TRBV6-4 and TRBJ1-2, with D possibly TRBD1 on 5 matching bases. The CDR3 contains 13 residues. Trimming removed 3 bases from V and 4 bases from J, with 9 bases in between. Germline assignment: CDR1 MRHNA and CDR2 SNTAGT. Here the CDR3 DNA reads TGTGCCAGCAGTGAAGGGACTGGCTATGGCTACACCTTC. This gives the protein CASSEGTGYGYTF.

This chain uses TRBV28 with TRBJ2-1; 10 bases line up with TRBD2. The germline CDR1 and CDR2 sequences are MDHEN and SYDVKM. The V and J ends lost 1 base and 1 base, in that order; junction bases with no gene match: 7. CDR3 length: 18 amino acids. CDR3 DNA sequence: TGTGCCAGCAGTTTATCGTACTTAGCGGGAGGTTCCTACAATGAGCAGTTCTTC. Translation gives CASSLSYLAGGSYNEQFF.

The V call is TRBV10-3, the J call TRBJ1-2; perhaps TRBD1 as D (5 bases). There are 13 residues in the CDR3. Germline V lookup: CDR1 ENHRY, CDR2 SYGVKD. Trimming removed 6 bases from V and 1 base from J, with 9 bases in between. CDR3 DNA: TGTGCCATCAGGATACAGGATAACTATGGCTACACCTTC. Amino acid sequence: CAIRIQDNYGYTF.

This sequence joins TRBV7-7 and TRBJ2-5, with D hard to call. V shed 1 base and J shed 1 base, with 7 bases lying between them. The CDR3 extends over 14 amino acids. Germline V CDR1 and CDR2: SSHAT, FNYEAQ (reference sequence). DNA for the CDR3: TGTGCCAGCAGCTTAGGGTACCGCCAAGAGACCCAGTACTTC. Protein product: CASSLGYRQETQYF.

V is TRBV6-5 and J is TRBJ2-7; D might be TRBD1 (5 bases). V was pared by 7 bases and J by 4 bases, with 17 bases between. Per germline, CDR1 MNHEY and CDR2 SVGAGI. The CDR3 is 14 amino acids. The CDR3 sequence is CASMHPRAGYEQYF. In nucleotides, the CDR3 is TGTGCCAGCATGCATCCCAGGGCCGGTTACGAGCAGTACTTC.

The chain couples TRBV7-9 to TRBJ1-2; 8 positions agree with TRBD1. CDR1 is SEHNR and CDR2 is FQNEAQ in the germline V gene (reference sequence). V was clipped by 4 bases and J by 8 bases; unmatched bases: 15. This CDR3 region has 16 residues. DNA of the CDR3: TGTGCCAGCAGCTCGATGAGGACAGGGACCTTTGGAGGCTACACCTTC. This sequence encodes CASSSMRTGTFGGYTF.

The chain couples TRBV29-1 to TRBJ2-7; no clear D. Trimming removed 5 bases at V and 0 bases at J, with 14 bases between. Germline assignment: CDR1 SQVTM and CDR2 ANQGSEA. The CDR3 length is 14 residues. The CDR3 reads CSVPTGSSSYEQYF. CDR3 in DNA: TGCAGCGTTCCGACGGGCTCCAGCTCCTACGAGCAGTACTTC.

This chain's CDR3 is CASSLRRELPDTQYF. The CDR3 region has the DNA TGTGCCAGCAGCTTGCGGCGGGAGTTGCCAGATACGCAGTATTTT. This sequence joins TRBV5-4 and TRBJ2-3, with 7 nucleotides matching TRBD2. The CDR3 loop spans 15 amino acids. V shed 1 base and J 4 bases; nucleotides not matched to a gene: 6. The germline V gene encodes CDR1 SGHNT and CDR2 YYREEE (reference sequence).

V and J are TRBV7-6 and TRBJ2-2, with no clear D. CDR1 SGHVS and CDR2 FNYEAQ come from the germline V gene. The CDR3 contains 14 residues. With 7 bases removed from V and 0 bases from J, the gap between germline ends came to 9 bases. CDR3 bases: TGTGCCAGCACCCAAATACCGAACACCGGGGAGCTGTTTTTT. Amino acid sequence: CASTQIPNTGELFF. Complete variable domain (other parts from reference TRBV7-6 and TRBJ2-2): GAGVSQSPRYKVTKRGQDVALRCDPISGHVSLYWYRQALGQGPEFLTYFNYEAQQDKSGLPNDRFSAERPEGSISTLTIQRTEQRDSAMYRCASTQIPNTGELFFGEGSRLTVL.

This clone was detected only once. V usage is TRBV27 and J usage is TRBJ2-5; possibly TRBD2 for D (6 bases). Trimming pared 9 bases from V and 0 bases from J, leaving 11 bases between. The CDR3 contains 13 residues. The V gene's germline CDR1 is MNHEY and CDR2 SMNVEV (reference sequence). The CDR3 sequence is CASHGGNQETQYF. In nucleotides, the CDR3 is TGTGCCAGTCACGGAGGGAACCAAGAGACCCAGTACTTC.

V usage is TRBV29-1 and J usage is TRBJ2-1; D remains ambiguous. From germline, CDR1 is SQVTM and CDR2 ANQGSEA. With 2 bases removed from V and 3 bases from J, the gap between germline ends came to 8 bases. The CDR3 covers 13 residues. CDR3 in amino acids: CSVELVNYNEQFF. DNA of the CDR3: TGCAGCGTTGAACTAGTCAACTACAATGAGCAGTTCTTC.

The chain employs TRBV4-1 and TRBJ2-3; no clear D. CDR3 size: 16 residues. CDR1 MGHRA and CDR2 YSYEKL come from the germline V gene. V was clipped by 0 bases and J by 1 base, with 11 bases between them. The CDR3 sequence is CASSQDRAAGTDTQYF. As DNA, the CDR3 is TGCGCCAGCAGCCAAGATCGGGCGGCGGGCACAGATACGCAGTATTTT.

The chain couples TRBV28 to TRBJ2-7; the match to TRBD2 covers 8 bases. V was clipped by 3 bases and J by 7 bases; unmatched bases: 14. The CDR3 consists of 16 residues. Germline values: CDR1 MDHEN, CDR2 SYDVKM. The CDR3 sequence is CASSLGLAGIQGEQYF. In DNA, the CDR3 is TGTGCCAGCAGTTTGGGGCTAGCGGGTATTCAGGGGGAGCAGTACTTC.